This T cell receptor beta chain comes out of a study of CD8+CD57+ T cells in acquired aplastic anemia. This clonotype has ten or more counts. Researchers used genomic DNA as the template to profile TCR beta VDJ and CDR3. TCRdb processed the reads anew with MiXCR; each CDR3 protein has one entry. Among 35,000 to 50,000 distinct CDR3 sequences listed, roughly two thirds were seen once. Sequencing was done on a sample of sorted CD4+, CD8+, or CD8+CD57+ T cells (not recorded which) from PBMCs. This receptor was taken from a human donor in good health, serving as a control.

CDR3 loop: CASSERSTVLFYNEQFF. CDR3 bases: TGTGCCAGCAGTGAACGGTCGACAGTCCTCTTCTACAATGAGCAGTTCTTC. The gene calls are TRBV6-1 and TRBJ2-1; maybe TRBD1 (5 bases). This CDR3 is 17 amino acids long. CDR1 and CDR2 from the germline V gene are MNHNS and SASEGT. The V gene lost 2 bases and the J gene lost 3 bases, with 17 bases spanning the gap.